This T cell receptor (beta chain) stems from a study of vaccination effects on CD4 cells after COVID-19. Overall study context: Either the mRNA-1273 or the BNT162b2 vaccine was given to participants as two doses.

The V gene's germline CDR1 is SGHDT and CDR2 YYEEEE. This CDR3 spans 11 amino acids. Study conclusions and caveats: Healthy vaccinees had only 1 of 255 vaccine-induced clones cross-react with common cold coronaviruses. Late after vaccination, infection- and vaccine-induced clones showed marked clonal contraction.

A 10-day culture period preceded the isolation of CD4+ T cells. Nucleocapsid antibodies were negative in the vaccine recipients, who had never had SARS-CoV-2 infection. This table comes from immunoSEQ multiplex PCR, and its TCRdb copy is limited to in-frame clones, with some not included. The data show tens of thousands of clones, roughly 74% seen once. As concerns this clone: Its antigen remains unknown. Mismatch with germline at one junction end may stem from a read error.

The rearrangement joins TRBV5-6 to TRBJ2-1; TRBD1 aligns across 8 bases. The TCR originated in a human donor who received a COVID-19 vaccine. Sequencing was performed on CD4+ T cells from PBMCs cultured without peptide, taken before COVID-19 vaccination. CDR3 amino acids: CASSLAGGIVF. CDR3 nucleotide sequence: TGTGCCAGCAGCTTGGCAGGGGGCATCGTCTTC.